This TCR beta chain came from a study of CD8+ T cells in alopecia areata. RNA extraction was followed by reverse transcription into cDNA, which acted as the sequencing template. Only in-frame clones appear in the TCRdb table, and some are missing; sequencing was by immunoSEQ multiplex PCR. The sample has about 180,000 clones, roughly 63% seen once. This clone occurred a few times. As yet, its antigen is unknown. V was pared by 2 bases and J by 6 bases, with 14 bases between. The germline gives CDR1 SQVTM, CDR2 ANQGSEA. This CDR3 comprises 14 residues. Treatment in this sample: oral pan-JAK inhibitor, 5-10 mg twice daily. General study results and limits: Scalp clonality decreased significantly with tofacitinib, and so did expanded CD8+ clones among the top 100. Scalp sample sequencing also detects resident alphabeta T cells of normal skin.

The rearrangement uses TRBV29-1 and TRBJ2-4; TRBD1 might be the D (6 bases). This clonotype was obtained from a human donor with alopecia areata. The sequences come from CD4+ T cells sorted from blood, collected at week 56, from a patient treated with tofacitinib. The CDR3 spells CSVEQGGRGNIQYF. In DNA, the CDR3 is TGCAGCGTTGAACAAGGAGGCAGGGGAAACATTCAGTACTTC.